The sequence of this T cell receptor (beta chain) was determined in a study of CD8+ T cells in alopecia areata. There are a few counts of this clone. CDR1 and CDR2 from the germline V gene are GTSNPN and SVGIG (reference sequence). This CDR3 spans 12 amino acids. Trimming took 0 bases from V and 7 from J, leaving 7 bases between them. Documented treatment: oral pan-JAK inhibitor, 5-10 mg twice daily. Sequencing relied on a cDNA template that was reverse transcribed from extracted RNA. Some clones are missing from TCRdb's copy, which holds only in-frame ones; the method was immunoSEQ multiplex PCR. The table includes about 200,000 clones, about three fifths detected once.

The origin of this receptor is a human donor with alopecia areata. The sequences come from CD4+ T cells sorted from blood, collected at week 4, from a patient treated with tofacitinib. This chain links TRBV30 with TRBJ2-4, with D uncertain. Written as DNA, the CDR3 is TGTGCCTGGAGTGTAAACGGGAACATTCAGTACTTC. It specifies CAWSVNGNIQYF.